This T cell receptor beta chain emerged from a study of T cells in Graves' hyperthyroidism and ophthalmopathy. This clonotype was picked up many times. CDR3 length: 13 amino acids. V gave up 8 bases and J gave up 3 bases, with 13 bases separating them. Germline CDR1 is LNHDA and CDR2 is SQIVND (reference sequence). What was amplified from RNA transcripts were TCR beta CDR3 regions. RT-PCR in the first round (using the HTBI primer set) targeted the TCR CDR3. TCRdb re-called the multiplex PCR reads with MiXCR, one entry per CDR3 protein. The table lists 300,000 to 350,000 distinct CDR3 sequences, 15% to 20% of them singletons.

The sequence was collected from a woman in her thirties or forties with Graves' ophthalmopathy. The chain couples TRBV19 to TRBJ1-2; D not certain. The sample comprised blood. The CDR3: CASLQEGYYGYTF. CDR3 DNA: TGTGCCAGTCTTCAGGAGGGTTACTATGGCTACACCTTC.